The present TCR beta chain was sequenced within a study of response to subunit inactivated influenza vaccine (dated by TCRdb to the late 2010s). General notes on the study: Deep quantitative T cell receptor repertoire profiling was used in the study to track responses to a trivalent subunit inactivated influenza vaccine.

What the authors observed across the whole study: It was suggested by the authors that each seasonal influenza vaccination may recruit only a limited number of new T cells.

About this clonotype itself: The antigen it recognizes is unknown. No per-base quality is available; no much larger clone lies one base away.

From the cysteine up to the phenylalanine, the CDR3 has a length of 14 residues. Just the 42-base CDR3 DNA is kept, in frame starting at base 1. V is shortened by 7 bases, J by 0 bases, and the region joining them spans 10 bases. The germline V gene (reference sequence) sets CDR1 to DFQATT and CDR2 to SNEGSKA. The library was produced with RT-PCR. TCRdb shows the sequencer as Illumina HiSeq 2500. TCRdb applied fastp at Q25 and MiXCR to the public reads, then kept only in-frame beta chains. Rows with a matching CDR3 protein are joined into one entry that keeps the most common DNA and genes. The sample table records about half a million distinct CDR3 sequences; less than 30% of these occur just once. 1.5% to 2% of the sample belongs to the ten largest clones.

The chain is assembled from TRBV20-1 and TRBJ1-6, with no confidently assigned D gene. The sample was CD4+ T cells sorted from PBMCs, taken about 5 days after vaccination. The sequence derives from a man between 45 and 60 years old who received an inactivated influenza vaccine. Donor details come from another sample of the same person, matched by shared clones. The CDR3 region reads CSGTPSSYNSPLHF. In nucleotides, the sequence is TGCAGTGGTACACCGAGCTCCTATAATTCACCCCTCCACTTT.